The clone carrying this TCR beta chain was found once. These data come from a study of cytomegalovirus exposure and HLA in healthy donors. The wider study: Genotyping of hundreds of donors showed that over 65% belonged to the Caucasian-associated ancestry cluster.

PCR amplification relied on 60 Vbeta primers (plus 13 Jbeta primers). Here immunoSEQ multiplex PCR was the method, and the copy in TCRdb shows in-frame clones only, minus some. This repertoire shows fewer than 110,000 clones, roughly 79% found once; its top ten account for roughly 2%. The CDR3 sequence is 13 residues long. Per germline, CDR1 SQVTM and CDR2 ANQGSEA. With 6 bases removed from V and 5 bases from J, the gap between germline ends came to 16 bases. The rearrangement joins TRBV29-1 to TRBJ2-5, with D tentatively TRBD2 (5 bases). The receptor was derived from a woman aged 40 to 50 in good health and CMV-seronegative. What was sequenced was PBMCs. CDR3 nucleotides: TGCAGCGTGCTGAGGGCCGAGTTGGAGACCCAGTACTTC. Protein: CSVLRAELETQYF.